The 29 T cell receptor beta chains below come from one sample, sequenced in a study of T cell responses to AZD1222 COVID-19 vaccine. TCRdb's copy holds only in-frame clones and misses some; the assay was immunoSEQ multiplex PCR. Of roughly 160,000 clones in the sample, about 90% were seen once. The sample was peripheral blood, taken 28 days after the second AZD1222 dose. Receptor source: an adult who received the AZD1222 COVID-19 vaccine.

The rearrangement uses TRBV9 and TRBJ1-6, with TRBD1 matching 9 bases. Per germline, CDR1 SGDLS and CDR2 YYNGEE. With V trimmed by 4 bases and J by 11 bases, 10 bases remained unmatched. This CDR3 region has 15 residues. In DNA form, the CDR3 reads TGTGCCAGCAGCCCCAGTCCCGGGACAGGGCCACCCCTCCACTTT. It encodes CASSPSPGTGPPLHF.

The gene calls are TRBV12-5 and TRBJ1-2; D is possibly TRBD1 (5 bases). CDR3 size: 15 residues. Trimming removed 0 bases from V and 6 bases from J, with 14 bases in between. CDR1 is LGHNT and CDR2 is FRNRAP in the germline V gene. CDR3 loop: CASGLVVLGGDGYTF. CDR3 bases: TGTGCTAGTGGTTTGGTAGTTCTGGGGGGTGATGGCTACACCTTC.

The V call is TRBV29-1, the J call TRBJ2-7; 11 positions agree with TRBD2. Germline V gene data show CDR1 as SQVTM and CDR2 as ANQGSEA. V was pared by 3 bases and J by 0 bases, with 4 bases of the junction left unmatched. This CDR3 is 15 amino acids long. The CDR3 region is CSVEPSGGPSYEQYF. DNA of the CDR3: TGCAGCGTTGAGCCTAGCGGGGGGCCCTCCTACGAGCAGTACTTC.

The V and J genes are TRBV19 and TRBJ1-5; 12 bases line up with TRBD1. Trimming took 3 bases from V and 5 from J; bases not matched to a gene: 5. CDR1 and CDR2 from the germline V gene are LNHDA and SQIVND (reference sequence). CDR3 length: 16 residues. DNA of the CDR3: TGTGCCAGTAGTATCGGGACAGGGGGCGGTTATCAGCCCCAGCATTTT. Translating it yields CASSIGTGGGYQPQHF.

CDR3 in DNA: TGTGCCAGCAGCCAAGTCGGCCCGGGACTAGCGGGAGCCCCCGGGGAGCTGTTTTTT. This sequence encodes CASSQVGPGLAGAPGELFF. The chain has TRBV3-1 (or the pseudogene TRBV3-2) and TRBJ2-2, with 14 nucleotides matching TRBD2. There are 19 residues in the CDR3. The ends lost 1 base at V and 6 bases at J; junction bases unmatched: 10. The germline V gene has CDR1 LGHDT and CDR2 YNNKEL (reference sequence).

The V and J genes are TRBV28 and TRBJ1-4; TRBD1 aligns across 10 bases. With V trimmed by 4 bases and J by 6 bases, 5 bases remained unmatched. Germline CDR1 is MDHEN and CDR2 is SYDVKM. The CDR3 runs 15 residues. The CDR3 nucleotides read TGTGCCAGCAGTTCCTTCGGGACAGGGGATGAAAAACTGTTTTTT. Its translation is CASSSFGTGDEKLFF.

The DNA of the CDR3 is TGTGCCACCCTGACAGGGGCTGAAAAACTGTTTTTT. It specifies CATLTGAEKLFF. This rearrangement joins TRBV28 to TRBJ1-4, with 8 nucleotides matching TRBD1. The germline CDR1 and CDR2 sequences are MDHEN and SYDVKM. Trimming took 10 bases from V and 7 from J; bases not matched to a gene: 5. CDR3 length equals 12 residues.

For the CDR3, the DNA is TGTGCCAGCAGTTTACCCGGGGGGGCTGGAAACACCATATATTTT. It specifies CASSLPGGAGNTIYF. V and J are TRBV28 and TRBJ1-3; TRBD1 is a possible D gene (5 bases). Germline CDR1 MDHEN, CDR2 SYDVKM. CDR3 length equals 15 residues. V lost 2 bases to trimming and J lost 2 bases, with 10 bases between them. Full variable domain (missing parts from reference TRBV28 and TRBJ1-3): DVKVTQSSRYLVKRTGEKVFLECVQDMDHENMFWYRQDPGLGLRLIYFSYDVKMKEKGDIPEGYSVSREKKERFSLILESASTNQTSMYLCASSLPGGAGNTIYFGEGSWLTVV.

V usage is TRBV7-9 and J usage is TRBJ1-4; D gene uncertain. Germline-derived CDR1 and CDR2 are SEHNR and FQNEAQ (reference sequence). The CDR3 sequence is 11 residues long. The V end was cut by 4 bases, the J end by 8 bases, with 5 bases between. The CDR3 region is CASSYSEKLFF. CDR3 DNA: TGTGCCAGCAGCTATTCCGAAAAACTGTTTTTT.

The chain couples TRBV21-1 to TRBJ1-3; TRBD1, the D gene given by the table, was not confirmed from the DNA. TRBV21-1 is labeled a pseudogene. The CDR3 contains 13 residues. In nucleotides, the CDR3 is TGTGCCAGCAGCACCCCTTGCATTCAGACCATATATTTT. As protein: CASSTPCIQTIYF.

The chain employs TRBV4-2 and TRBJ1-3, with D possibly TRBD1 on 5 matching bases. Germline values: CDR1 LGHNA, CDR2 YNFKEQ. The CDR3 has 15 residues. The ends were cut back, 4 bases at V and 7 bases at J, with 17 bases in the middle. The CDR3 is CASSPSFGWGNTIYF. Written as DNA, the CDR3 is TGTGCCAGCAGCCCCTCCTTTGGGTGGGGGAACACCATATATTTT.

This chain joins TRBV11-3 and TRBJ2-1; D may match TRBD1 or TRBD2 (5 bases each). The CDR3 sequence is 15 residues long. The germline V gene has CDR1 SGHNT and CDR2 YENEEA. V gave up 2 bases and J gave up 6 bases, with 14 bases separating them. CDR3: CASSLTSGQGNEQFF. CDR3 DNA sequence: TGTGCCAGCAGCTTAACCTCGGGGCAGGGCAATGAGCAGTTCTTC.

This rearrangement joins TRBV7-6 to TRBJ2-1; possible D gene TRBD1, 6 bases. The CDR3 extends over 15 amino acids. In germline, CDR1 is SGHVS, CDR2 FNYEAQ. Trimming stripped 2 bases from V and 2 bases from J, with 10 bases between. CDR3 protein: CASSLLQGPYNEQFF. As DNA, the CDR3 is TGTGCCAGCAGCTTACTCCAGGGGCCCTACAATGAGCAGTTCTTC.

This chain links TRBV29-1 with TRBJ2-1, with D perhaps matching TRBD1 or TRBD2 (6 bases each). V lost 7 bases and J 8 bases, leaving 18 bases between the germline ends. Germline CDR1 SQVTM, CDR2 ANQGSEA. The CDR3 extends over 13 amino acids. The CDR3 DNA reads TGCAGCGCCCCTGGGGGGCTCGTCGATGAGCAGTTCTTC. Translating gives CSAPGGLVDEQFF.

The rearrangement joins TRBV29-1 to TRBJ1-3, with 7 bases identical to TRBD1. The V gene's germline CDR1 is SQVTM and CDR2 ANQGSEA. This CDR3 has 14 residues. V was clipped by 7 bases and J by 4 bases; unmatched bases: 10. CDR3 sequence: CSAAEGARGNTIYF. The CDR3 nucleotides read TGCAGCGCTGCCGAGGGGGCTAGAGGAAACACCATATATTTT.

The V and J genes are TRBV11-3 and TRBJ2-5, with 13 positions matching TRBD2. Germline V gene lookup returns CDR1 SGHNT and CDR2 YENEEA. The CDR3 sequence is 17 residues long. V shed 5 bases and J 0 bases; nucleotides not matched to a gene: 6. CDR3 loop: CASSRGTSGVHQETQYF. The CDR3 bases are TGTGCCAGCAGCCGCGGGACTAGCGGGGTCCACCAAGAGACCCAGTACTTC.

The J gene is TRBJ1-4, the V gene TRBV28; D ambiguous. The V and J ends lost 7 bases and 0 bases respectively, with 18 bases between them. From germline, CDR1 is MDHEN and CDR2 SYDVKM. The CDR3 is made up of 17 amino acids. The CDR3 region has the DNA TGTGCCAGCACCCAAGGGAGGGCTCATGCAACTAATGAAAAACTGTTTTTT. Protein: CASTQGRAHATNEKLFF.

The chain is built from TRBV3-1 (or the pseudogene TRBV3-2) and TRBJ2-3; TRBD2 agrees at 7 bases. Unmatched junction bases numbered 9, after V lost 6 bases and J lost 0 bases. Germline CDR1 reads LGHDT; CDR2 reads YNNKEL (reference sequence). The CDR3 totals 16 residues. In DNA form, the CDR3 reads TGTGCCAGCAGGGGCGGTCTAGCGGTTAGCACAGATACGCAGTATTTT. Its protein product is CASRGGLAVSTDTQYF.

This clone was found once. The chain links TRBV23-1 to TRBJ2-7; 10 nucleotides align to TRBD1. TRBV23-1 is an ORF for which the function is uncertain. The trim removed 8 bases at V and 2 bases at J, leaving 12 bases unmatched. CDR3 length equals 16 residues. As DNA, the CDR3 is TGCGCCAGCCGGAACCCCTCCGGGACAGGGGCCTACGAGCAGTACTTC. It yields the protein CASRNPSGTGAYEQYF.

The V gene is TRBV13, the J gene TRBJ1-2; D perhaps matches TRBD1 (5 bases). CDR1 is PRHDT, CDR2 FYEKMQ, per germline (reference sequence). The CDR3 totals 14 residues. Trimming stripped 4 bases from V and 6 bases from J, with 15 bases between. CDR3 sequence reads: CASSWWGTSDGYTF. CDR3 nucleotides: TGTGCCAGCAGCTGGTGGGGCACATCGGATGGCTACACCTTC.

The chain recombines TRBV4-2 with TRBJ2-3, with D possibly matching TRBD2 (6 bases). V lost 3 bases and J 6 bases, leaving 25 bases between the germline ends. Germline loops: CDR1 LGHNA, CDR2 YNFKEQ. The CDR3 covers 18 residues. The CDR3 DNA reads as TGTGCCAGCAGCCAGGTCACCCCACTTGTCGGAGGGTCCGATACGCAGTATTTT. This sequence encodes CASSQVTPLVGGSDTQYF.

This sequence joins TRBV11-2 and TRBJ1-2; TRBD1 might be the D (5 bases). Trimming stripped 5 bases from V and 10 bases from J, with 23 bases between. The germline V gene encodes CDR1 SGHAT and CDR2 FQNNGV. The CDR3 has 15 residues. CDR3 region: CASSTTLRDRGAYTF. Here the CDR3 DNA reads TGTGCCAGCAGCACCACCCTGCGGGACCGCGGTGCCTACACCTTC.

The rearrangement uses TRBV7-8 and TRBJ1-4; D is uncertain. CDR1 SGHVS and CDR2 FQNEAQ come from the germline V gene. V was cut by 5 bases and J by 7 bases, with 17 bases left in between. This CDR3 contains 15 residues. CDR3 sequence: CASSPPPLRGEKLFF. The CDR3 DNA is TGTGCCAGCAGCCCCCCTCCCCTACGTGGTGAAAAACTGTTTTTT.

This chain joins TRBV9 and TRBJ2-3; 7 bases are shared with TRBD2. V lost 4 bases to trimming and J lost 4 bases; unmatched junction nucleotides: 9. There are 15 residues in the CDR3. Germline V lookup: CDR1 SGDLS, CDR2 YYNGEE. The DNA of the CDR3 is TGTGCCAGCAGCACCAGGGAGGGAGTCGCAGATACGCAGTATTTT. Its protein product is CASSTREGVADTQYF.

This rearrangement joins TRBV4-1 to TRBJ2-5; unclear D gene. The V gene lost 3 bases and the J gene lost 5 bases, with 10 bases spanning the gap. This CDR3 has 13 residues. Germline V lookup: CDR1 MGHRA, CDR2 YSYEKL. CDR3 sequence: CASSHTRLETQYF. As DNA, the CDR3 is TGCGCCAGCAGCCACACAAGACTGGAGACCCAGTACTTC.

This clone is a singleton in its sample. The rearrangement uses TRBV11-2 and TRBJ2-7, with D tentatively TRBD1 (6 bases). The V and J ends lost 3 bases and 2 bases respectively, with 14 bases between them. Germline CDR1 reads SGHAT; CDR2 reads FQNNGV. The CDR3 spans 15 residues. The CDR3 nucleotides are TGTGCCAGCAGCTTTGGTCAGGGGTCGGCCTACGAGCAGTACTTC. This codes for CASSFGQGSAYEQYF.

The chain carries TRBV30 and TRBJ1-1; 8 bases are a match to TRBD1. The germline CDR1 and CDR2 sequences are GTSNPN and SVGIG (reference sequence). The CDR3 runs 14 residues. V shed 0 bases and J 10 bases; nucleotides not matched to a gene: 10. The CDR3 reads CAWSVRDRGTVAFF. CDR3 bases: TGTGCCTGGAGTGTACGAGACAGGGGAACGGTAGCTTTCTTT.

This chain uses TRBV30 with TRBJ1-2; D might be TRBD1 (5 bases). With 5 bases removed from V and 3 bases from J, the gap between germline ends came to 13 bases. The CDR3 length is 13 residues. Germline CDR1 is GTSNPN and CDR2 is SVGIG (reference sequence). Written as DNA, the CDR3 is TGTGCCTGGTCCTCGACAGAATACTATGGCTACACCTTC. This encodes CAWSSTEYYGYTF. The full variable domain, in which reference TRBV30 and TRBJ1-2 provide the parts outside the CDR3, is SQTIHQWPATLVQPVGSPLSLECTVEGTSNPNLYWYRQAAGRGLQLLFYSVGIGQISSEVPQNLSASRPQDRQFILSSKKLLLSDSGFYLCAWSSTEYYGYTFGSGTRLTVV.

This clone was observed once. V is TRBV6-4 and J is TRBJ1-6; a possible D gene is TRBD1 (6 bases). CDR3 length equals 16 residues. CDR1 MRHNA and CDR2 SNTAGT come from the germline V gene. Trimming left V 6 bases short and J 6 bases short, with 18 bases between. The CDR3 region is CASRPGGPDLNSPLHF. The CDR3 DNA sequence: TGTGCCAGCAGACCCGGGGGCCCAGATCTTAATTCACCCCTCCACTTT.